The clone carrying this TCR beta chain was detected a few times. TCRdb recomputed calls from the 5' RACE reads with MiXCR, one row per CDR3 protein. The sample includes hundreds of thousands of distinct CDR3 sequences, around a sixth of them seen just once. These data come from a study of identical twins. These data are also associated with another study on T cells expressing NK-cell markers. This second report adds: Researchers got TCR beta repertoires out of sorted CD3+CD56+NKG2C+, CD3+CD56+NKG2C- and CD3+CD56-NKG2C+ T cells.

This TCR was recovered from a woman between 18 and 29 years old in good health. The sequenced material came from PBMCs.

The CDR3 nucleotides read TGTGCCAGCAGTCCCCTGCGGGGAGAGACCCAGTACTTC. Translation gives CASSPLRGETQYF. The V gene is TRBV12-3 or TRBV12-4, the J gene TRBJ2-5; weak D call: TRBD2 (6 bases). Deletions cut 5 bases from V and 4 bases from J, with 11 bases between. The CDR3 totals 13 residues.